What follows is one T cell receptor (beta chain) and its context. With 3 bases removed from V and 5 bases from J, the gap between germline ends came to 14 bases. The CDR3 loop spans 14 amino acids. Germline V CDR1 and CDR2: MGHDK, SYGVNS. The entry originates in a study of T-cell memory formation after mild COVID-19. TCRdb recomputed calls from the 5' RACE reads with MiXCR, one row per CDR3 protein. The sample shows 280,000 or so distinct CDR3 sequences, around 8% of them seen only once. This clonotype originated in a man between 18 and 35 years old who had mild COVID-19 (a few samples of this study predate the infection). Cell type and time point are not known. Sequencing input: PBMCs or a T cell subset sorted from them (not recorded which). V is TRBV25-1 and J is TRBJ2-7, with D maybe TRBD2 (5 bases). The CDR3 is CASSDNGVRHEQYF. The CDR3 DNA follows: TGTGCCAGCAGTGACAACGGGGTGAGGCACGAGCAGTACTTC.